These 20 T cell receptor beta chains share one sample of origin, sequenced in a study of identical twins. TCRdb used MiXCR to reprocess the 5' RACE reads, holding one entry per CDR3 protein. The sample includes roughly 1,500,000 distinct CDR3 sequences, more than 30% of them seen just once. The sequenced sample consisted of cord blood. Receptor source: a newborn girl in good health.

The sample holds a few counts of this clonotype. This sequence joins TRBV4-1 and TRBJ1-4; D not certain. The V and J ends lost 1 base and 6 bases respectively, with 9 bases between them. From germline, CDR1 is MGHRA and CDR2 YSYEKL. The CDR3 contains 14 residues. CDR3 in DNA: TGCGCCAGCAGCCAAGGGACCTCTTATGAAAAACTGTTTTTT. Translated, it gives CASSQGTSYEKLFF.

This CDR3 reads CSAGPYGTGRTDTQYF. The DNA of the CDR3 is TGCAGTGCTGGCCCGTATGGCACAGGGAGGACAGATACGCAGTATTTT. V is TRBV20-1 and J is TRBJ2-3; D may correspond to TRBD1 or TRBD2 (6 bases each). Per the germline V gene, CDR1 is DFQATT and CDR2 is SNEGSKA (reference sequence). Deletions cut 5 bases from V and 3 bases from J, with 21 bases between. There are 16 residues in the CDR3.

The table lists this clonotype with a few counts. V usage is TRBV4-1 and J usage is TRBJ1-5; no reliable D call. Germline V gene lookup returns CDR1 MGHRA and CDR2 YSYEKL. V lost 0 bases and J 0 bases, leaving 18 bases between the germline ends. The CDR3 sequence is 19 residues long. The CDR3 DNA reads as TGCGCCAGCAGCCAAGATTTGTACAGAGGATTCTATAGCAATCAGCCCCAGCATTTT. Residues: CASSQDLYRGFYSNQPQHF.

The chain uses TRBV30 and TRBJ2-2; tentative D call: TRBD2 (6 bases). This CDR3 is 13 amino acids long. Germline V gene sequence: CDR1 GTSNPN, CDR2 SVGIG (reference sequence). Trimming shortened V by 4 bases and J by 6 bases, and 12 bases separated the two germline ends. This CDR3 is CAWTHSGAGELFF. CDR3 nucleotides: TGTGCCTGGACTCATTCGGGGGCCGGGGAGCTGTTTTTT.

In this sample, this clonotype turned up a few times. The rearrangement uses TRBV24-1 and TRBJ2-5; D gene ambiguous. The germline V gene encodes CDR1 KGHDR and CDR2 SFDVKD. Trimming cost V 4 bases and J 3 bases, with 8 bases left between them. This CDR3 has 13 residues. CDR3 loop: CATSEGSEETQYF. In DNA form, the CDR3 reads TGTGCCACCAGTGAAGGGTCCGAAGAGACCCAGTACTTC.

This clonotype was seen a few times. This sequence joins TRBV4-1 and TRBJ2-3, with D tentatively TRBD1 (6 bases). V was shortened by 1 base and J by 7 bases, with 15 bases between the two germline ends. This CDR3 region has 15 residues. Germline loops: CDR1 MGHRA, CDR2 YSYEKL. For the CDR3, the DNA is TGCGCCAGCAGCCAAGCCGACAGGTTATACAATACGCAGTATTTT. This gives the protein CASSQADRLYNTQYF.

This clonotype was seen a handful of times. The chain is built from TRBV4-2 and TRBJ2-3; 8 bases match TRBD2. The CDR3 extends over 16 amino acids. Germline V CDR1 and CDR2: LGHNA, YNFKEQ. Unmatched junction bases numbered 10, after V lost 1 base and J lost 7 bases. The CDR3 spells CASSQGSAGGQNTQYF. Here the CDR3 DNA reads TGTGCCAGCAGCCAAGGGTCTGCGGGAGGCCAGAATACGCAGTATTTT.

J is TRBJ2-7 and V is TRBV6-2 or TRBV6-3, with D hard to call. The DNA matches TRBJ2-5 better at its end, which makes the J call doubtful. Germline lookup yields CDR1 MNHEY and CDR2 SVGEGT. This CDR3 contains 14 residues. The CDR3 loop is CASSYSRIGETQYF. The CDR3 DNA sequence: TGTGCCAGCAGTTACTCGAGGATTGGGGAGACCCAGTACTTC.

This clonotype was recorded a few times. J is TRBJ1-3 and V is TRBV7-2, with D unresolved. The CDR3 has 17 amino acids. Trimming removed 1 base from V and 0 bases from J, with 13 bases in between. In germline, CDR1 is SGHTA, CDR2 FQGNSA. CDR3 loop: CASSLVAGSSSGNTIYF. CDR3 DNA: TGTGCCAGCAGCTTAGTAGCGGGCTCCAGCTCTGGAAACACCATATATTTT.

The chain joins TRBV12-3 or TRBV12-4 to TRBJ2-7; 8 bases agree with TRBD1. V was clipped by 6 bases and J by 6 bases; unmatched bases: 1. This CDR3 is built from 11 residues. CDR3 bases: TGTGCCAGCAGGGACAGGGTCGAGCAGTACTTC. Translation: CASRDRVEQYF.

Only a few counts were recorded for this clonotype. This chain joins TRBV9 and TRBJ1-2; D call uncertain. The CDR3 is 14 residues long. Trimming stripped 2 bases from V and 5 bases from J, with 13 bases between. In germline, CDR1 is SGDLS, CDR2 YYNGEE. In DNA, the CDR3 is TGTGCCAGCAGCGTTGTGCCGGGGTGGTATGGCTACACCTTC. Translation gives CASSVVPGWYGYTF.

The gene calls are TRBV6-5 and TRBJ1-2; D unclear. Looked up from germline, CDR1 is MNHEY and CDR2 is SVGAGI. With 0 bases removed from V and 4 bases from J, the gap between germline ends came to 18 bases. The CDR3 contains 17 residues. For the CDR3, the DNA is TGTGCCAGCAGTTACTCGATCCCGCGACGCGGATCCTATGGCTACACCTTC. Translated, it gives CASSYSIPRRGSYGYTF.

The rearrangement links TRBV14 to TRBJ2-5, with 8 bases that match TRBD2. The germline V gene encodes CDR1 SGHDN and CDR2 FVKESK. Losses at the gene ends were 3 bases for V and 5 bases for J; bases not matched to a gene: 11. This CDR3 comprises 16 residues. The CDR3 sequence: CASSHVLAGPEETQYF. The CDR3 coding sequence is TGTGCCAGCAGCCACGTGTTAGCGGGGCCGGAGGAGACCCAGTACTTC.

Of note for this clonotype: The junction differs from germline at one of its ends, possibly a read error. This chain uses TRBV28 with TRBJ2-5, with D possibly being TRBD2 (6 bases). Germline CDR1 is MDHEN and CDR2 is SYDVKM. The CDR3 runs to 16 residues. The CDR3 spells CAGSRPGAGEQETQYF. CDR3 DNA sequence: TGTGCCGGCAGCCGCCCGGGAGCAGGAGAACAAGAGACCCAGTACTTC.

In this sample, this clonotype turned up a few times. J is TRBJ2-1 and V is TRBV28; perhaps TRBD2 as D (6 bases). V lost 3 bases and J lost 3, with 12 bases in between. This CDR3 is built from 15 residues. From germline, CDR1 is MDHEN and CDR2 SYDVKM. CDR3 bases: TGTGCCAGCAGTTTTTCTCGCGGGAACTACAATGAGCAGTTCTTC. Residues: CASSFSRGNYNEQFF.

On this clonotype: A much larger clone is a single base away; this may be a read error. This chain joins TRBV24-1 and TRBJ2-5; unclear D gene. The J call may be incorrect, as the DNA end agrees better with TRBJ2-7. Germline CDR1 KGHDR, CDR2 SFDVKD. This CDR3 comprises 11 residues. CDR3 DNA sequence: TGTGCCACCAGTGATTTCGGCGAGCAGTACTTC. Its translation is CATSDFGEQYF.

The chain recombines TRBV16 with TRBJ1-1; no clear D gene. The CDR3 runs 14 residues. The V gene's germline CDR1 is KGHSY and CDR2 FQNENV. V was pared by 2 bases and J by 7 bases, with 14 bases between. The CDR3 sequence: CASSQESWRGEAFF. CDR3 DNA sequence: TGTGCCAGCAGCCAAGAGTCTTGGCGGGGTGAAGCTTTCTTT.

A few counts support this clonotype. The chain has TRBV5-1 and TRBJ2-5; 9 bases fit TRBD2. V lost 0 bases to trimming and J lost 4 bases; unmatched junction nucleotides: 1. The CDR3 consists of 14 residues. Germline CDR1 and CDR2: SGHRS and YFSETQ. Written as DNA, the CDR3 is TGCGCCAGCAGCTTGGGTAGCGGGAGAGAGACCCAGTACTTC. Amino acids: CASSLGSGRETQYF. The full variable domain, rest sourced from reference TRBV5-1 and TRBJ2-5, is KAGVTQTPRYLIKTRGQQVTLSCSPISGHRSVSWYQQTPGQGLQFLFEYFSETQRNKGNFPGRFSGRQFSNSRSEMNVSTLELGDSALYLCASSLGSGRETQYFGPGTRLLVL.

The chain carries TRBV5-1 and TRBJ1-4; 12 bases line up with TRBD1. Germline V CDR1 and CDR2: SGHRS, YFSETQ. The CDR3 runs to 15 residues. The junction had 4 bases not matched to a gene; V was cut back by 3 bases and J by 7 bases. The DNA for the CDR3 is TGCGCCAGCAGCTGGGGGGACAGGGGGCTTGAAAAACTGTTTTTT. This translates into CASSWGDRGLEKLFF.

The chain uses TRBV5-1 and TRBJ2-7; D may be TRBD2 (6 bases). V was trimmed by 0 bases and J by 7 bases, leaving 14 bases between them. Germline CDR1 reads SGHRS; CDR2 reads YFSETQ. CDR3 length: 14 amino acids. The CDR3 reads CASSLASVYNEQYF. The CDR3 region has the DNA TGCGCCAGCAGCTTGGCTAGCGTATACAATGAGCAGTACTTC.